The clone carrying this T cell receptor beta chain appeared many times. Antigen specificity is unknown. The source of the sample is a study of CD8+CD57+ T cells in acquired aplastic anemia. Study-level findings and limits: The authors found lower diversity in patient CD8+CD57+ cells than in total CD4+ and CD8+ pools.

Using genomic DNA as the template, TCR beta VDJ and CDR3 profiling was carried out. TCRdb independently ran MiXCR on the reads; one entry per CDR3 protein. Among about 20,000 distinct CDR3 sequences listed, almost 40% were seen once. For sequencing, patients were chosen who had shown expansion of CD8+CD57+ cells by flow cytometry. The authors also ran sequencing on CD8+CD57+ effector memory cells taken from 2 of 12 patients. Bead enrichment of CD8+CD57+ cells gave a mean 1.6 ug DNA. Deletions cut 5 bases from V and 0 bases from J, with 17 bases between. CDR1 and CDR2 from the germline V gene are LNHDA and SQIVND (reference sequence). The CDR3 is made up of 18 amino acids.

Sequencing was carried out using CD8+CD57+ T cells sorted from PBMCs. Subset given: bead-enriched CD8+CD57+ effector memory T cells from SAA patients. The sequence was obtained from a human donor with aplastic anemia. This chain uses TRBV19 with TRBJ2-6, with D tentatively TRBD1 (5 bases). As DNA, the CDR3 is TGTGCCAGTAGTCCAGGACACTCCAAGAACTCTGGGGCCAACGTCCTGACTTTC. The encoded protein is CASSPGHSKNSGANVLTF. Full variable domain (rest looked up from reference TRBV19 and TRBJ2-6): DGGITQSPKYLFRKEGQNVTLSCEQNLNHDAMYWYRQDPGQGLRLIYYSQIVNDFQKGDIAEGYSVSREKKESFPLTVTSAQKNPTAFYLCASSPGHSKNSGANVLTFGAGSRLTVL.